These T cell receptor beta chains were read from a single sample in a study of T cell responses to AZD1222 COVID-19 vaccine. Clones were read by immunoSEQ multiplex PCR, and TCRdb kept only the in-frame ones, dropping some. The sample has 65,000 to 85,000 clones; about 85% are singletons. The sequenced sample was peripheral blood, obtained on day 0 of AZD1222 vaccination. These receptors originate from an adult in good health. CDR3s include the opening cysteine and the closing phenylalanine or tryptophan. D genes are given only for firm matches. Expanded clones get a size class; other rows say once, few or many, or leave the size out.

V	D	size	J	DNA	CDR3
TRBV16	-	-	TRBJ1-5	TGTGCCAGCGGATACGGGGGGGGAGGCAATCAGCCCCAGCATTTT	CASGYGGGGNQPQHF
TRBV5-1	-	-	TRBJ1-5	TGCGCCAGCAGGGAGCGGGGAGAGGGGCAGCCCCAGCATTTT	CASRERGEGQPQHF
TRBV19	-	-	TRBJ1-3	TGTGCCAGTACGGCGGATGCTCGGAACACCATATATTTT	CASTADARNTIYF
TRBV3-1/TRBV3-2	-	-	TRBJ2-7	TGTGCCAGCAGCCTCCACCGGTACGAGCAGTACTTC	CASSLHRYEQYF
TRBV3-1/TRBV3-2	TRBD2	-	TRBJ2-7	TGTGCCAGCAGCCAAGGCTCTAGCGGGGGGCGTGGGGAGCAGTACTTC	CASSQGSSGGRGEQYF
TRBV7-2	-	once	TRBJ2-5	TGTGCCAGCAGCTTAGGATCAGGGGCTGAGACCCAGTACTTC	CASSLGSGAETQYF
TRBV7-2	-	few	TRBJ2-7	TGTGCCAGCAGCTTGGTGGATGTGTTAGAGCAGTACTTC	CASSLVDVLEQYF
TRBV7-9	TRBD1	-	TRBJ2-5	TGTGCCAGCAGCCTGGGACAGGGGGTGCGGGAGACCCAGTACTTC	CASSLGQGVRETQYF
TRBV5-5	-	-	TRBJ2-3	TGTGCCAGCAGTCGCTGGAGGAGTAGCACAGATACGCAGTATTTT	CASSRWRSSTDTQYF
TRBV7-2	-	-	TRBJ1-2	TGTGCCAGCAGCCTCAAGGGGGGCCGCTATGGCTACACCTTC	CASSLKGGRYGYTF
TRBV7-2	TRBD1	-	TRBJ1-5	TGTGCCAGCAGCCCAGGGGGCGGACGGTGGCCCCAGCATTTT	CASSPGGGRWPQHF
TRBV7-9	TRBD1	few	TRBJ1-4	TGTGCCAGCAGTGGGGGGACAGATAATGAAAAACTGTTTTTT	CASSGGTDNEKLFF
TRBV11-3	-	few	TRBJ2-1	TGTGCCAGCAGCGGAGGGCCGGACTACAATGAGCAGTTCTTC	CASSGGPDYNEQFF
TRBV30	-	once	TRBJ1-1	TGTGCCTGGAGTGTATCCGGAGTTGAAGCTTTCTTT	CAWSVSGVEAFF
TRBV28	-	-	TRBJ2-7	TGTGCCAGCAGTTTATTAGCCTACGAGCAGTACTTC	CASSLLAYEQYF
TRBV9	-	-	TRBJ2-3	TGTGCCAGCAGCGTAGGGGGGACATCTAGCACAGATACGCAGTATTTT	CASSVGGTSSTDTQYF
TRBV5-6	-	-	TRBJ2-3	TGTGCCAGCAGCTACGAGGGGGTCGAGAGACCGCAGTATTTT	CASSYEGVERPQYF
TRBV9	-	-	TRBJ1-2	TGTGCCAGCAGCGGGGGCGAGGGCTATGGCTACACCTTC	CASSGGEGYGYTF
TRBV3-1/TRBV3-2	-	once	TRBJ1-1	TGTGCCAGCAGCCTGGCAGGGAGGATGGACACTGAAGCTTTCTTT	CASSLAGRMDTEAFF
TRBV6-5	TRBD1	-	TRBJ1-2	TGTGCCAGCAGTTACCAGGGACAGGGTATAGTGGGCTACACCTTC	CASSYQGQGIVGYTF
TRBV19	-	-	TRBJ1-2	TGTGCCAGTATTCCAAGGGGATCCACCAGGGGCTATGGCTACACCTTC	CASIPRGSTRGYGYTF
TRBV6-2/TRBV6-3	TRBD1	-	TRBJ1-5	TGTGCCAGCAGTCCACTTCCGGGACAGGGAGGTCGTAGCAATCAGCCCCAGCATTTT	CASSPLPGQGGRSNQPQHF
TRBV2	-	-	TRBJ2-7	TGTGCCAGCAGTGAGAGCGAGCAGTACTTC	CASSESEQYF
TRBV19	-	-	TRBJ1-6	TGTGCCAGTAGTGTAAGGGTGGATTCACCCCTCCACTTT	CASSVRVDSPLHF
TRBV5-8	TRBD1	-	TRBJ1-3	TGTGCCAGCGGAAAACGGGACAGCTCTGGAAACACCATATATTTT	CASGKRDSSGNTIYF
TRBV27	-	-	TRBJ2-7	TGTGCCAGCAGTCTTACCCCCCAGGGCGAGCAGTACTTC	CASSLTPQGEQYF
TRBV10-3	-	-	TRBJ2-1	TGTGCCATCAGTGAGCGCTGGGGGAACTCCTACAATGAGCAGTTCTTC	CAISERWGNSYNEQFF
TRBV9	-	-	TRBJ1-1	TGTGCCAGCAGCGTAGCACGGGGGGGGCTAGAGGACACTGAAGCTTTCTTT	CASSVARGGLEDTEAFF
TRBV12-3/TRBV12-4	-	once	TRBJ2-7	TGTGCCAGCAACCCGGGTACGGAGGCCGAGCAGTACTTC	CASNPGTEAEQYF
TRBV28	-	-	TRBJ1-1	TGTGCCAGCAGTTTATCCTTTAGTTTGAACACTGAAGCTTTCTTT	CASSLSFSLNTEAFF
TRBV30	-	-	TRBJ1-4	TGTGCCTGGAGTGTACAGGGAGCGGAAAAACTGTTTTTT	CAWSVQGAEKLFF
TRBV5-6	-	few	TRBJ1-5	TGTGCCAGCAGCTTGGCCCAGGGCGTAGGTGCCAGGGGCAATCAGCCCCAGCATTTT	CASSLAQGVGARGNQPQHF
TRBV19	-	-	TRBJ2-1	TGTGCCAGTAACGCCGGACGGTCCTCCTACAATGAGCAGTTCTTC	CASNAGRSSYNEQFF
TRBV5-5	TRBD1	-	TRBJ2-2	TGTGCCAGCACCATACAGGGGGCGGGCACCGGGGAGCTGTTTTTT	CASTIQGAGTGELFF
TRBV4-1	-	-	TRBJ1-1	TGCGCCAGCAGCCATAGGCAGCAGAACACTGAAGCTTTCTTT	CASSHRQQNTEAFF
TRBV7-2	TRBD1	-	TRBJ2-5	TGTGCCAGCAGCTCGGGACAGGACGTCGGGACCCAGTACTTC	CASSSGQDVGTQYF
TRBV6-5	-	-	TRBJ2-7	TGTGCCAGCACTCTGGGGGGCGAGCAGTACTTC	CASTLGGEQYF
TRBV21-1	-	-	TRBJ2-6	TGTGCCACTGGGCACTTCTCTGGGGCCAACGTCCTGACTTTC	CATGHFSGANVLTF
TRBV20-1	-	-	TRBJ1-4	TGCAGTGCCCTAGACCAGACAGCGCTGTTTTTT	CSALDQTALFF
TRBV7-9	-	-	TRBJ1-4	TGTGCCAGCAGCTTAAGGACTGAAAATGAAAAACTGTTTTTT	CASSLRTENEKLFF
TRBV6-6	-	-	TRBJ2-5	TGTGCCAGCACCCGGTCCGGACAGCTATTAGGGGAGACCCAGTACTTC	CASTRSGQLLGETQYF
TRBV29-1	TRBD1	once	TRBJ1-5	TGCAGCGGGGGACAGGGTGATCAGCCCCAGCATTTT	CSGGQGDQPQHF
TRBV7-3	-	-	TRBJ2-5	TGTGCCAGCAGCTTAGACCGTGAGACCCAGTACTTC	CASSLDRETQYF
TRBV6-5	TRBD2	-	TRBJ2-5	TGTGCCAGCAGTCGCGGGGGGGGACAAGAGACCCAGTACTTC	CASSRGGGQETQYF
TRBV6-5	TRBD1	-	TRBJ1-3	TGTGCCAGCAGTTACGAGGGGGCGACTGGAAACACCATATATTTT	CASSYEGATGNTIYF
TRBV30	-	few	TRBJ1-5	TGTGCCTGGAGTGTGAAGGACAGAGTTAATCAGCCCCAGCATTTT	CAWSVKDRVNQPQHF
TRBV7-9	-	-	TRBJ2-2	TGTGCCAGCAGCTTGGGACTCGCGAACACCGGGGAGCTGTTTTTT	CASSLGLANTGELFF
TRBV18	TRBD1	-	TRBJ1-1	TGTGCCAGCAGGGACAGCACTGAAGCTTTCTTT	CASRDSTEAFF
TRBV13	TRBD1	-	TRBJ2-2	TGTGCCAGCAGCTTAGGCTCGTCAGGGGGCTACGGGGAGCTGTTTTTT	CASSLGSSGGYGELFF
TRBV28	TRBD2	-	TRBJ2-1	TGTGCCAGCAGTAGAAGTAGCGGGGGATACAATGAGCAGTTCTTC	CASSRSSGGYNEQFF
TRBV6-2/TRBV6-3	TRBD2	-	TRBJ2-2	TGTGCCAGCAGTTACTCGAGACGACTAGCGGGCTCCACCGGGGAGCTGTTTTTT	CASSYSRRLAGSTGELFF